These T cell receptor beta chains were read from a single sample in a study of T cell changes during pregnancy in multiple sclerosis. Repertoires were generated with immunoSEQ multiplex PCR, while TCRdb's copy carries only in-frame clones and drops some. The sample includes some 100,000 clones, 90% to 95% of them seen just once. The input for sequencing was peripheral blood, taken before pregnancy. The receptors originated from a female donor with multiple sclerosis, enrolled in a pregnancy study. Each CDR3 is given with its conserved first and last residue. The D gene is left open where the match is weak. A row's size may be missing; if present it is once, few, many or a size class.

J | V | size | D | CDR3 | DNA
TRBJ2-5 | TRBV11-2 | once | NA | CASSPAGAGVKETQYF | TGTGCCAGCAGCCCGGCCGGGGCAGGGGTGAAAGAGACCCAGTACTTC
TRBJ1-2 | TRBV5-6 | NA | NA | CASTLGGFNYGYTF | TGTGCCAGCACCCTAGGGGGATTTAACTATGGCTACACCTTC
TRBJ2-1 | TRBV28 | NA | TRBD2 | CASSSRTSGRGWFF | TGTGCCAGCAGTTCCCGGACTAGCGGGAGGGGATGGTTCTTC
TRBJ2-7 | TRBV4-2 | few | NA | CASSQDLGTRSEYEQYF | TGTGCCAGCAGCCAAGATCTCGGTACTCGTTCTGAGTACGAGCAGTACTTC
TRBJ2-4 | TRBV5-1 | NA | NA | CASSLVGRSIQYF | TGCGCCAGCAGCTTGGTGGGGAGATCTATTCAGTACTTC
TRBJ2-7 | TRBV27 | once | TRBD2 | CASSPVGLAGGPGEQYF | TGTGCCAGCAGTCCCGTCGGACTAGCGGGAGGGCCAGGCGAGCAGTACTTC
TRBJ1-2 | TRBV5-1 | NA | TRBD1 | CASSLSGRGGDGYTF | TGCGCCAGCAGCTTGTCGGGTAGAGGGGGCGATGGCTACACCTTC
TRBJ2-4 | TRBV30 | NA | TRBD1 | CAWSLGLLGQGPLGAKNIQYF | TGTGCCTGGAGTTTAGGGCTTTTGGGACAGGGGCCCTTGGGAGCCAAAAACATTCAGTACTTC
TRBJ2-1 | TRBV12-5 | NA | TRBD1 | CASGPAHRGYNEQFF | TGTGCTAGTGGCCCCGCACACAGGGGATACAATGAGCAGTTCTTC
TRBJ2-7 | TRBV5-1 | NA | TRBD2 | CASSTGTSAYEQYF | TGCGCCAGCAGCACTGGGACTAGCGCCTACGAGCAGTACTTC
TRBJ1-1 | TRBV18 | once | NA | CASSPPGQINTEAFF | TGTGCCAGCTCACCCCCCGGACAGATTAACACTGAAGCTTTCTTT
TRBJ1-5 | TRBV28 | NA | TRBD1 | CASSDRARQPQHF | TGTGCCAGCAGTGACAGGGCGCGTCAGCCCCAGCATTTT
TRBJ2-5 | TRBV2 | few | TRBD1 | CASPRDRGRRETQYF | TGTGCCAGCCCCCGGGACAGGGGCCGGAGAGAGACCCAGTACTTC
TRBJ1-5 | TRBV6-1 | NA | TRBD1 | CASSADRTGGSQPQHF | TGTGCCAGCAGTGCTGATCGGACAGGGGGCAGTCAGCCCCAGCATTTT
TRBJ2-7 | TRBV6-6 | NA | NA | CASRYPTSYEQYF | TGTGCCAGCAGATATCCTACCTCCTACGAGCAGTACTTC
TRBJ2-5 | TRBV7-2 | NA | TRBD2 | CASSLALVSGRSETQYF | TGTGCCAGCAGCTTAGCGCTGGTTAGCGGGAGGTCAGAGACCCAGTACTTC
TRBJ2-7 | TRBV7-8 | once | TRBD2 | CASSFPGLAGGADEQYF | TGTGCCAGCAGTTTTCCGGGACTAGCGGGAGGGGCAGACGAGCAGTACTTC
TRBJ2-1 | TRBV4-2 | NA | NA | CASSQDQYNEQFF | TGTGCCAGCAGCCAAGATCAGTACAATGAGCAGTTCTTC
TRBJ2-6 | TRBV19 | once | TRBD1 | CASSIRPQGYSGANVLTF | TGTGCCAGTAGTATCCGCCCACAGGGGTACTCTGGGGCCAACGTCCTGACTTTC
TRBJ1-2 | TRBV5-5 | NA | TRBD1 | CASSRQGGYGYTF | TGTGCCAGCAGCCGACAGGGAGGCTATGGCTACACCTTC
TRBJ2-6 | TRBV5-4 | NA | NA | CASSPVSGANVLTF | TGTGCCAGCAGTCCGGTCTCTGGGGCCAACGTCCTGACTTTC
TRBJ1-1 | TRBV4-1 | NA | TRBD1 | CASSLKGANTEAFF | TGCGCCAGCAGCCTGAAGGGGGCGAACACTGAAGCTTTCTTT
TRBJ2-7 | TRBV10-3 | NA | NA | CAISDGFGATYEQYF | TGTGCCATCAGTGATGGTTTTGGGGCTACCTACGAGCAGTACTTC
TRBJ2-7 | TRBV29-1 | NA | NA | CSGTGGDSYEQYF | TGCAGCGGCACAGGGGGGGACTCCTACGAGCAGTACTTC
TRBJ1-1 | TRBV7-9 | NA | NA | CASSSRRTHTEAFF | TGTGCCAGCAGCTCCCGGCGGACTCACACTGAAGCTTTCTTT
TRBJ1-1 | TRBV2 | NA | TRBD1 | CASRDRVRGTEAFF | TGTGCCAGCCGGGACAGGGTGAGGGGCACTGAAGCTTTCTTT
TRBJ2-1 | TRBV28 | NA | TRBD2 | CASSFLAGSNEQFF | TGTGCCAGCAGTTTTCTAGCGGGCAGCAATGAGCAGTTCTTC
TRBJ2-3 | TRBV19 | NA | NA | CASSIWRQTHTDTQYF | TGTGCCAGTAGTATCTGGAGACAGACCCACACAGATACGCAGTATTTT
TRBJ2-7 | TRBV14 | NA | TRBD1 | CASSQTTGIYEQYF | TGTGCCAGCAGCCAGACGACAGGGATCTACGAGCAGTACTTC
TRBJ1-1 | TRBV6-1 | NA | TRBD1 | CASRSGTGGGTEAFF | TGTGCCAGCAGGTCCGGGACAGGGGGGGGCACTGAAGCTTTCTTT
TRBJ2-7 | TRBV18 | NA | TRBD1 | CASSPPGQGDWNEQYF | TGTGCCAGCTCACCACCAGGACAGGGGGATTGGAACGAGCAGTACTTC
TRBJ2-3 | TRBV11-2 | NA | NA | CASSLGRGRGFSTDTQYF | TGTGCCAGCAGCTTAGGGAGAGGGAGGGGGTTTAGCACAGATACGCAGTATTTT